One sample yielded the 6 T cell receptor beta chains listed below, sequenced in a study of blood T cell repertoires in COVID-19. Profiled with immunoSEQ multiplex PCR; TCRdb holds only in-frame clones, not every one. The sample records fewer than 250,000 clones, nearly 90% being singletons. Sequencing input: PBMCs or T cells enriched from blood (not recorded which). All receptors come from a man younger than 45 who had been exposed to COVID-19.

The chain joins TRBV7-9 to TRBJ1-4; perhaps TRBD1 as D (5 bases). CDR1 is SEHNR and CDR2 is FQNEAQ in the germline V gene (reference sequence). The CDR3 contains 12 residues. Trimming cost V 3 bases and J 7 bases, with 6 bases left between them. In DNA, the CDR3 is TGTGCCAGCAGCTTGGACACTGAAAAACTGTTTTTT. Protein: CASSLDTEKLFF.

The chain uses TRBV2 and TRBJ2-3; no reliable D call. The CDR3 has 12 amino acids. Germline V gene data show CDR1 as SNHLY and CDR2 as FYNNEI. V lost 8 bases to trimming and J lost 7 bases, with 13 bases between them. Here the CDR3 reads CASGTYSNTQYF. In DNA, the CDR3 is TGTGCCAGCGGCACGTATTCAAATACGCAGTATTTT.

This chain links TRBV3-1 (or the pseudogene TRBV3-2) with TRBJ1-4; tentatively, D is TRBD1 (6 bases). The germline V gene encodes CDR1 LGHDT and CDR2 YNNKEL (reference sequence). The V and J ends lost 5 bases and 2 bases respectively, with 15 bases between them. The CDR3 runs to 16 residues. This CDR3 reads CASSLNRVATNEKLFF. CDR3 coding DNA: TGTGCCAGCAGCTTAAACAGGGTTGCCACTAATGAAAAACTGTTTTTT.

The chain recombines TRBV27 with TRBJ2-3; 7 nucleotides agree with TRBD1. The CDR3 is 14 residues long. The germline V gene has CDR1 MNHEY and CDR2 SMNVEV (reference sequence). V trimming: 4 bases; J trimming: 1 base; junction bases outside the gene matches: 2. The DNA for the CDR3 is TGTGCCAGCAGTTACGGACAGGGCACAGATACGCAGTATTTT. This codes for CASSYGQGTDTQYF.

The chain links TRBV9 to TRBJ1-3; the match to TRBD1 covers 7 bases. This CDR3 spans 15 amino acids. The J segment lost 6 bases and the V segment lost 0 bases, leaving 6 bases of the junction unmatched. Germline CDR1 and CDR2: SGDLS and YYNGEE. The CDR3 sequence: CASSVASGQINTIYF. The CDR3 DNA reads TGTGCCAGCAGCGTAGCCTCGGGACAGATAAACACCATATATTTT. The whole variable domain, remainder taken from reference TRBV9 and TRBJ1-3, is DSGVTQTPKHLITATGQRVTLRCSPRSGDLSVYWYQQSLDQGLQFLIQYYNGEERAKGNILERFSAQQFPDLHSELNLSSLELGDSALYFCASSVASGQINTIYFGEGSWLTVV.

The gene calls are TRBV6-5 and TRBJ2-3; 9 bases match TRBD2. This CDR3 has 16 residues. J was trimmed by 5 bases and V by 0 bases; bases with no gene match: 6. CDR1 and CDR2 (germline): MNHEY, SVGAGI. In DNA form, the CDR3 reads TGTGCCAGCAGTTACTCGCCTAGCGGGGCCGGAGATACGCAGTATTTT. Protein: CASSYSPSGAGDTQYF.